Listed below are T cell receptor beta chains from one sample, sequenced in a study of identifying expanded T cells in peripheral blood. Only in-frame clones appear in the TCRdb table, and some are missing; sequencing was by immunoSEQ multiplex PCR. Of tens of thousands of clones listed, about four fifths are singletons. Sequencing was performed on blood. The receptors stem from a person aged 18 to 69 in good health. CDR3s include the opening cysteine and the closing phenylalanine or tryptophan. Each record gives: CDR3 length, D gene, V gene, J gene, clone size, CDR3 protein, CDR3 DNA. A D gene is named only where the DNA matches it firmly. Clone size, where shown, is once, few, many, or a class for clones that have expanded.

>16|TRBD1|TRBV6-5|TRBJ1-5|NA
CASSYGTGYSNQPQHF
TGTGCCAGCAGTTACGGGACAGGTTATAGCAATCAGCCCCAGCATTTT
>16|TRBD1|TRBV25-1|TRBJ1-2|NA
CASKGINRGFDYGYTF
TGTGCCAGCAAGGGGATTAACAGGGGGTTTGACTATGGCTACACCTTC
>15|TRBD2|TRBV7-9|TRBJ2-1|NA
CASSAILAGDNEQFF
TGTGCCAGCAGCGCAATACTAGCGGGAGACAATGAGCAGTTCTTC
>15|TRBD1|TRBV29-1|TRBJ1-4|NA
CSVHDRGFANEKLFF
TGCAGCGTCCACGACAGGGGGTTTGCCAATGAAAAACTGTTTTTT
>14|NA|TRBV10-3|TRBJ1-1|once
CAISERGLDTEAFF
TGTGCCATCAGTGAAAGGGGGTTAGACACTGAAGCTTTCTTT
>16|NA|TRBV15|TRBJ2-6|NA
CATSRDIQSGANVLTF
TGTGCCACCAGCAGAGATATCCAGTCTGGGGCCAACGTCCTGACTTTC
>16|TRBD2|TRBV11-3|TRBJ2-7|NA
CASSLEGQRGAYEQYF
TGTGCCAGCAGCTTAGAGGGACAGCGGGGGGCCTACGAGCAGTACTTC
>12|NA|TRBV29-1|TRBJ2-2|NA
CSVGGNTGELFF
TGCAGCGTTGGGGGGAACACCGGGGAGCTGTTTTTT
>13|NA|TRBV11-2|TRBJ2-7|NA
CASSLVSTYEQYF
TGTGCCAGCAGCTTAGTCAGTACCTACGAGCAGTACTTC
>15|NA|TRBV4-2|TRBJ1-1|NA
CASSQAQQGNTEAFF
TGTGCCAGCAGCCAAGCTCAACAGGGAAACACTGAAGCTTTCTTT
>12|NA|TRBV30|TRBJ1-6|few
CAWKELESPLHF
TGTGCCTGGAAGGAGTTGGAGTCACCCCTCCACTTT
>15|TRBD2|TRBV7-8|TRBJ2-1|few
CASRPGGTLNNEQFF
TGTGCCAGCAGGCCGGGGGGGACTCTAAACAATGAGCAGTTCTTC
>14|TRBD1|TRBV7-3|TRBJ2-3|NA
CASSFDRVGDTQYF
TGTGCCAGCAGCTTTGACAGGGTGGGGGATACGCAGTATTTT
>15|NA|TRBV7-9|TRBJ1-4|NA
CASTRSQTQPEKLFF
TGTGCCAGCACCAGGAGTCAGACTCAGCCGGAAAAACTGTTTTTT
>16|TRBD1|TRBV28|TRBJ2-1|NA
CASTPGTGSSYNEQFF
TGTGCCAGCACCCCTGGGACAGGTAGCTCCTACAATGAGCAGTTCTTC
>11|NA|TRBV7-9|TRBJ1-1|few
CASSPDSEAFF
TGTGCCAGCAGCCCCGACAGTGAAGCTTTCTTT
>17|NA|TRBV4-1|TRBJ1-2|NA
CASSQDLAGPPRYGYTF
TGCGCCAGCAGCCAAGACCTCGCAGGGCCCCCTCGCTATGGCTACACCTTC
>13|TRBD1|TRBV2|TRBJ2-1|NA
CASGTELYNEQFF
TGTGCCAGTGGGACAGAATTATACAATGAGCAGTTCTTC
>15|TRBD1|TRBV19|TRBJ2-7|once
CASRTTGTGAYEQYF
TGTGCCAGTAGGACAACCGGGACAGGCGCTTACGAGCAGTACTTC
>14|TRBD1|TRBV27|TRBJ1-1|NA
CASRRDRTNTEAFF
TGTGCCAGCAGACGGGACAGGACGAACACTGAAGCTTTCTTT
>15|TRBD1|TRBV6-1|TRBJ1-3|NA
CASRGTANSGNTIYF
TGTGCCAGCAGGGGGACAGCTAACTCTGGAAACACCATATATTTT
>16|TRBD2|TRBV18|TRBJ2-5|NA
CASSPNIAGGMETQYF
TGTGCCAGCTCACCGAATATAGCGGGAGGGATGGAGACCCAGTACTTC
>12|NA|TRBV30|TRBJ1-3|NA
CAWKYRGNTIYF
TGTGCCTGGAAGTACAGAGGAAACACCATATATTTT
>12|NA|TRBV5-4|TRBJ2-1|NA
CASSFSCNEQFF
TGTGCCAGCAGCTTTTCCTGCAATGAGCAGTTCTTC
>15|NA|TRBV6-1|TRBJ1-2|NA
CASSEVSGLAYGYTF
TGTGCCAGCAGTGAAGTGTCGGGGCTAGCCTATGGCTACACCTTC
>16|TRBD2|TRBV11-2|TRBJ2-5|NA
CASSLLAGGIQETQYF
TGTGCCAGCAGCTTACTAGCGGGGGGGATCCAAGAGACCCAGTACTTC
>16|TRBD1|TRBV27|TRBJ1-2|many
CASSNRGRGVNYGYTF
TGTGCCAGCAGTAACAGGGGGCGGGGGGTTAACTATGGCTACACCTTC
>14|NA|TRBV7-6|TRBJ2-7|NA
CASSYTASSYEQYF
TGTGCCAGCAGCTACACGGCCAGCTCCTACGAGCAGTACTTC
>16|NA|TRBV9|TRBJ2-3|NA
CASSVGAWGGTDTQYF
TGTGCCAGCAGCGTAGGAGCATGGGGCGGCACAGATACGCAGTATTTT
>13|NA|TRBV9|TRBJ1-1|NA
CASSTRGNTEAFF
TGTGCCAGCAGCACCCGGGGGAACACTGAAGCTTTCTTT
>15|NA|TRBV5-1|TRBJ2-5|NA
CASTITRARQETQYF
TGCGCCAGCACTATTACGAGGGCCCGGCAAGAGACCCAGTACTTC
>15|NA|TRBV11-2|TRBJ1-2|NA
CASSLFRQRDYGYTF
TGTGCCAGCAGCTTATTCCGTCAAAGGGACTATGGCTACACCTTC
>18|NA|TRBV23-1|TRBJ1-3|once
CASSHTDSNNHSGNTIYF
TGCGCCAGCAGTCACACGGACAGCAACAACCACTCTGGAAACACCATATATTTT
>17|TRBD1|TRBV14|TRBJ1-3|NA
CASSPDRGLSSGNTIYF
TGTGCCAGCAGCCCCGACAGGGGGCTAAGCTCTGGAAACACCATATATTTT
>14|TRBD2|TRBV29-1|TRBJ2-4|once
CSVGLALAKNIQYF
TGCAGCGTTGGACTAGCGTTAGCCAAAAACATTCAGTACTTC
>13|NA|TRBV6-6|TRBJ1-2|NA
CASSYEMNYGYTF
TGTGCCAGCAGTTACGAGATGAACTATGGCTACACCTTC
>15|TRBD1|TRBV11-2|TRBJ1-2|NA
CASSRTGTGAYGYTF
TGTGCCAGCAGCCGTACCGGGACAGGGGCCTATGGCTACACCTTC
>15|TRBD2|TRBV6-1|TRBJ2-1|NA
CASSEPGLAGVEQFF
TGTGCCAGCAGTGAGCCAGGACTAGCGGGAGTTGAGCAGTTCTTC
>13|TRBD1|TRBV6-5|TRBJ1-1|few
CASSPHRGAEAFF
TGTGCCAGCAGTCCCCACAGGGGTGCTGAAGCTTTCTTT
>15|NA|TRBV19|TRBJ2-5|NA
CASRGIGEPQETQYF
TGTGCCAGTAGGGGAATCGGGGAACCACAAGAGACCCAGTACTTC
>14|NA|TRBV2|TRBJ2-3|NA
CASREGVRTDTQYF
TGTGCCAGCAGGGAAGGGGTACGGACAGATACGCAGTATTTT
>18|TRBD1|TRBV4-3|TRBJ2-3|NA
CASSQDMRGRGSTDTQYF
TGCGCCAGCAGCCAAGACATGAGGGGGCGCGGGAGCACAGATACGCAGTATTTT
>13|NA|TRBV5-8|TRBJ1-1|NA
CASVSNRETEAFF
TGTGCCAGCGTCTCAAACAGGGAGACTGAAGCTTTCTTT
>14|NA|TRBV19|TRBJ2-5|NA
CASSITGAQETQYF
TGTGCCAGTAGTATCACGGGGGCACAAGAGACCCAGTACTTC
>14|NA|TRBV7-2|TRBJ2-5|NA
CASSATGTSQTQYF
TGTGCCAGCAGCGCCACCGGGACTTCCCAAACCCAGTACTTC
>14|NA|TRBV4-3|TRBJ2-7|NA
CASSRAGQSYEQYF
TGCGCCAGCAGCCGAGCCGGACAGTCCTACGAGCAGTACTTC